This paragraph reports one T cell receptor beta chain. This clonotype has ten or more counts. The clone's antigen remains unknown. No quality values exist for individual bases; no much larger clone is one base distant. This entry is derived from a study of identical twins (dated by TCRdb to about 2016). Regarding the study in general: To test whether fetal clonotypes persist, the study used deep sequencing on TCR alpha and beta repertoires from monozygotic twins, unrelated adults of various ages, and cord blood. To rule out contamination, the twin experiments were replicated at different times with different library preparation protocols.

Only healthy Caucasian donors were included. The twin cohort comprised three pairs of female monozygotic twins, all aged roughly 18 to 30 years. The RNA used for TCR libraries was isolated from peripheral blood mononuclear cells. According to the germline V gene (reference sequence), CDR1 reads MNHEY and CDR2 reads SMNVEV. Trimming costs V 6 bases and J 6 bases, and their ends lie 10 bases apart. Its CDR3 holds 12 amino acids, cysteine through phenylalanine. The CDR3 DNA has 36 bases and is translated from base 1. Libraries were prepared through 5' RACE. Sequenced using an Illumina HiSeq 2000. Template switching introduced a universal primer binding site; the final cDNA contained a unique molecular identifier, enabling accurate counting of TCR cDNA molecules. First-strand cDNA for TCR alpha and beta chains was synthesized from specific primers in the conserved constant-segment region. To control for contamination, each cDNA library was double barcoded with a SMART-Mk sample barcode plus Illumina barcodes. Two successive PCR steps introduced TruSeq adapter sequences along with Illumina sample barcodes. The Illumina HiSeq platform was used with custom primers to sequence TCR alpha and beta cDNA libraries. On the authors' methods: Unique molecular identifiers were extracted from raw reads with MiGEC, and CDR3 positions were determined with MiXCR. Recombination models were inferred per individual with the repgenHMM and IGoR tools using an EM algorithm. The tcR package in R was used for shared clonotype analysis, with sharing normalized by the product of cloneset sizes. To study raw recombination without the effects of thymic and clonal selection, out-of-frame nonproductive sequences were analyzed. Through fastp at Q25 and MiXCR, TCRdb rebuilt clones from the public reads, retaining in-frame beta chains. Rows with a matching CDR3 protein are joined into one entry that keeps the most common DNA and genes. TCRdb assigned the V and J calls; the authors' analysis was not used. The sample yields over 600,000 distinct CDR3 sequences; about 20% were counted once. Around 4.5% of the sample goes to the ten largest clones.

Beyond this particular receptor, the publication reports: In beta out-of-frame sequences, excess twin sharing was weaker, because having fewer shared sequences lowered the signal-to-noise ratio. Because the same donors could not be followed over many years, the conclusions relied on cross-sectional statistical analysis. Out-of-frame TCR alpha sharing in monozygotic twins was systematically underestimated by recombination models, whereas sharing between unrelated individuals was in agreement with the recombination models. Invariant T cells such as MAIT and iNKT could partly confound zero-insertion analyses, though diverse VJ usage argued against this for most clonotypes. Compared with coincidental sharing between unrelated individuals, out-of-frame TCR alpha sequences shared between twins had an excess of sequences with low generation probability. Abundant cord blood beta clonotypes had fewer insertions, young adult naive repertoires showed a similar but weaker trend, and memory repertoires showed no such trend.

These same records also appear under a second study, on T cells expressing NK-cell markers. Looking at the second paper: TCR beta-chain repertoires were profiled in sorted CD3+CD56+NKG2C+, CD3+CD56+NKG2C- and CD3+CD56-NKG2C+ T-cell subsets from seven or eight donors. Among the eight sequenced donors, seven were HCMV-seropositive and one was HCMV-seronegative. In several experiments an anti-gammadeltaTCR antibody was added to restrict sorting to alphabetaTCR-expressing T cells. For five or six donors, the dominant CD3+CD56+NKG2C+ clonotypes were among the top 10 CD8+ clonotypes and accounted for about 1.0-8% of CD8+ T cells. Those dominant clonotypes were again the most abundant among CD3+CD56-NKG2C+ cells in several donors, at about 28.3-65%. Whether the expanded NKG2C-expressing T cell clones were specific for HCMV antigens was left unclear. Randomly selected healthy volunteers, three men and five women, were used as the eight sequenced donors. HCMV-specific IgG was detected in serum with a commercial ELISA kit to determine HCMV serostatus. For six donors, unsorted PBMC were also used to sequence bulk peripheral blood T-cell repertoires. MIGEC was used to demultiplex reads and group reads by UMI, and MiTCR was used to assemble and quantify clonotypes. To exclude erroneous sequences, only TCR cDNA sequences supported by at least two reads were retained. Downstream repertoire analysis used the tcR package, and clonotypes were matched across fractions by CDR3 nucleotide sequence plus V segment. VDJmatch was used to annotate antigen specificity against VDJdb, with one amino acid substitution in CDR3 allowed.

The sequence is built from TRBV27 and TRBJ2-3; the D segment cannot be called with confidence. Specimen: PBMCs. The clonotype originates from a woman aged 18-29 years in good health. The bases read TGTGCCAGCAGCCCTTCCCGGGATACGCAGTATTTT. It specifies CASSPSRDTQYF.